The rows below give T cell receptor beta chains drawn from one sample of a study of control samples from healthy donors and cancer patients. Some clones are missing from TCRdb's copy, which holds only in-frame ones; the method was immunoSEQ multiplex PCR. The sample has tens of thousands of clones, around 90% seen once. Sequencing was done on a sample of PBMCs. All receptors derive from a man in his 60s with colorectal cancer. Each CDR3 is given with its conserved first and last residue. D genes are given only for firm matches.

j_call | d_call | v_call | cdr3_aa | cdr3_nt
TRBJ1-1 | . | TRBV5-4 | CASSIQGAWTEAFF | TGTGCCAGCAGCATACAGGGAGCCTGGACTGAAGCTTTCTTT
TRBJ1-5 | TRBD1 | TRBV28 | CASALGQGSSQPQHF | TGTGCCAGCGCCCTCGGACAGGGATCGAGTCAGCCCCAGCATTTT
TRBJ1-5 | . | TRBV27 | CASRGGGRNQPQHF | TGTGCCAGCCGCGGGGGGGGGCGCAATCAGCCCCAGCATTTT
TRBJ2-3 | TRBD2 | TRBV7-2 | CASSLSHSGGFSTDTQYF | TGTGCCAGCAGCTTATCCCATAGCGGGGGGTTTTCCACAGATACGCAGTATTTT
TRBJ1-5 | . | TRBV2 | CASSDSWEGIWSNQPQHF | TGTGCCAGCAGTGACTCCTGGGAGGGGATCTGGAGCAATCAGCCCCAGCATTTT
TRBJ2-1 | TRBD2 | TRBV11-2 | CASRLAGGPGEQFF | TGTGCCAGCAGACTAGCGGGGGGGCCTGGGGAGCAGTTCTTC
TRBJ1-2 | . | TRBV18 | CSGRGTANYGYTF | TGCTCCGGCCGGGGAACAGCTAACTATGGCTACACCTTC
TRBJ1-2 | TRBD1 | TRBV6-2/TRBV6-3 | CASSYGQGNYGYTF | TGTGCCAGCAGTTACGGACAGGGGAACTATGGCTACACCTTC
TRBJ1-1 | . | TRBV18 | CASSPGGHVTEAFF | TGTGCCAGCTCACCGGGGGGTCACGTCACTGAAGCTTTCTTT
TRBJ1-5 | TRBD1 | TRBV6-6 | CASSRFGTGRTNQPQHF | TGTGCCAGCAGTCGTTTCGGGACAGGGAGGACCAATCAGCCCCAGCATTTT